A selection of T cell receptor beta chains follows, all from one sample in a study of cytomegalovirus exposure and HLA in healthy donors. Method: immunoSEQ multiplex PCR; TCRdb's copy keeps in-frame clones and lacks some. Of roughly 110,000 clones in the sample, roughly 70% were seen once. Sequenced: PBMCs. These receptors were taken from a woman aged 30 to 39 in good health and CMV-seronegative. Each CDR3 is given with its conserved first and last residue. Where a row states a size, it is once, few, many or the class of an expanded clone; other rows omit it.

clone_size,v_call,j_call,cdr3_length,cdr3_aa
-,TRBV5-8,TRBJ1-5,15,CASSLIGAANQPQHF
once,TRBV29-1,TRBJ2-2,15,CSVEVGTTNTGELFF
-,TRBV18,TRBJ1-2,15,CASSQKQQGIYGYTF
-,TRBV2,TRBJ1-1,15,CASRVTGQYQAEAFF
-,TRBV19,TRBJ2-3,13,CASSTTGLDTQYF
-,TRBV5-1,TRBJ2-7,15,CASRLSATSSYEQYF
-,TRBV5-1,TRBJ2-1,13,CASSAGNYNEQFF
-,TRBV25-1,TRBJ2-2,16,CASSSGGTSNTGELFF
-,TRBV28,TRBJ2-2,14,CASSRLMNTGELFF
once,TRBV5-1,TRBJ2-6,18,CASSLTTGWSSGANVLTF
-,TRBV11-2,TRBJ1-1,14,CASSTLGSLPEAFF
-,TRBV5-6,TRBJ1-2,12,CASSFEGGGYTF
-,TRBV27,TRBJ2-7,14,CASSHRGPSYEQYF
-,TRBV10-1,TRBJ1-1,13,CASTGQGTTEAFF
once,TRBV5-1,TRBJ2-7,16,CASSLWGTDIAYEQYF
-,TRBV19,TRBJ1-3,14,CASLDREKFNTIYF
-,TRBV7-6,TRBJ2-2,18,CASSSLRTSGGVAGELFF